This passage covers 15 T cell receptor beta chains from one sample sequenced in a study of chemoradiotherapy in HPV16-positive cancers. Generated by immunoSEQ multiplex PCR, the TCRdb table keeps only in-frame clones and is missing some. The data hold over a thousand clones, with about 46% observed a single time. This specimen was collected from a patient who underwent chemoradiotherapy. These receptors all stem from a human donor with HPV-associated anogenital cancer.

This clone has just a few counts. This chain connects TRBV25-1 to TRBJ2-5; possibly TRBD2 for D (6 bases). Germline V gene data show CDR1 as MGHDK and CDR2 as SYGVNS. The CDR3 is made up of 15 amino acids. The ends were cut back, 4 bases at V and 3 bases at J, with 15 bases in the middle. CDR3 nucleotide sequence: TGTGCCAGCAGTGGGTTGGCGGGGAGTAAAGAGACCCAGTACTTC. Protein product: CASSGLAGSKETQYF.

This chain connects TRBV10-3 to TRBJ2-3; D possibly uses TRBD1 or TRBD2 (6 bases each). Germline CDR1 and CDR2: ENHRY and SYGVKD. V lost 4 bases and J 4 bases, leaving 24 bases between the germline ends. The CDR3 is 18 residues long. CDR3 in amino acids: CAISGPGETGPRADTQYF. The CDR3 nucleotides are TGTGCCATCAGTGGTCCGGGGGAGACAGGCCCTAGGGCAGATACGCAGTATTTT.

The chain has TRBV2 and TRBJ1-2; D remains ambiguous. The germline V gene has CDR1 SNHLY and CDR2 FYNNEI. Trimming shortened V by 0 bases and J by 4 bases, and 18 bases separated the two germline ends. The CDR3 contains 17 residues. CDR3 nucleotide sequence: TGTGCCAGCAGTGAAGCGTCCTCCGCTGCTTTGGGCTATGGCTACACCTTC. The encoded protein is CASSEASSAALGYGYTF.

This rearrangement joins TRBV7-3 to TRBJ2-1, with D possibly being TRBD1 or TRBD2 (5 bases each). Germline V gene data show CDR1 as SGHTA and CDR2 as FQGTGA. This CDR3 is 14 amino acids long. V lost 0 bases to trimming and J lost 8 bases, with 11 bases between them. In DNA form, the CDR3 reads TGTGCCAGCAGCTTAACCGGGGCTGGGTATGAGCAGTTCTTC. It is translated as CASSLTGAGYEQFF.

In this sample, this clone turned up a few times. J is TRBJ1-2 and V is TRBV11-1; 10 bases are shared with TRBD1. This CDR3 comprises 13 residues. V lost 5 bases and J lost 6; bases outside the gene matches: 3. Germline V gives CDR1 SGHAT, CDR2 FQDESV (reference sequence). CDR3 residues: CASSLGQGDGYTF. The CDR3, as DNA: TGTGCCAGCAGCCTAGGACAGGGGGATGGCTACACCTTC.

V usage is TRBV7-2 and J usage is TRBJ1-6, with D possibly matching TRBD1 (5 bases). The length of the CDR3 is 15 residues. V lost 5 bases and J 4 bases, leaving 12 bases between the germline ends. Germline V gives CDR1 SGHTA, CDR2 FQGNSA. CDR3 loop: CASSLPWGYNSPLHF. The CDR3 DNA is TGTGCCAGCAGCCTACCCTGGGGGTATAATTCACCCCTCCACTTT.

This clone came up once. This rearrangement joins TRBV2 to TRBJ2-3, with a tentative D call TRBD2 (6 bases). V lost 3 bases and J lost 3, with 13 bases in between. Germline V gene data show CDR1 as SNHLY and CDR2 as FYNNEI. The CDR3 spans 15 residues. CDR3 loop: CASSDIGSETDTQYF. Written as DNA, the CDR3 is TGTGCCAGCAGTGATATCGGGAGCGAGACAGATACGCAGTATTTT.

This sequence joins TRBV11-2 and TRBJ1-2; no clear D gene. The CDR3 runs 15 residues. Germline V gene lookup returns CDR1 SGHAT and CDR2 FQNNGV. V shed 1 base and J shed 3 bases, with 12 bases lying between them. The DNA for the CDR3 is TGTGCCAGCAGCTTAGGGGTGGGGTCCGACTATGGCTACACCTTC. Its translation is CASSLGVGSDYGYTF.

The chain links TRBV2 to TRBJ1-1; D remains ambiguous. Germline V CDR1 and CDR2: SNHLY, FYNNEI. The V gene lost 7 bases and the J gene lost 4 bases, with 16 bases spanning the gap. The CDR3 runs to 14 residues. CDR3 nucleotides: TGTGCCAGCACCCCAGACAACTCGGGCACTGAAGCTTTCTTT. It encodes CASTPDNSGTEAFF.

This clone was seen a handful of times. The V and J genes are TRBV21-1 and TRBJ2-5; the D call of TRBD2 is as the table states it, not checked on the DNA. TRBV21-1 is a known pseudogene. The CDR3 contains 15 residues. DNA for the CDR3: TGTGCCAGCATCCCTTGGCGGGAGTCGGAAGAGACCCAGTACTTC. This translates into CASIPWRESEETQYF.

The chain employs TRBV30 and TRBJ1-4, with D hard to call. Germline CDR1 is GTSNPN and CDR2 is SVGIG (reference sequence). V was pared by 0 bases and J by 7 bases, with 9 bases between. This CDR3 has 13 residues. In DNA form, the CDR3 reads TGTGCCTGGAGTGTAGGGTGGGGTGAAAAACTGTTTTTT. Protein sequence: CAWSVGWGEKLFF.

This clone was observed a single time. This chain joins TRBV9 and TRBJ2-1; 8 bases match TRBD2. This CDR3 contains 16 residues. Trimming removed 2 bases from V and 2 bases from J; junction bases left unmatched: 6. Per the germline V gene, CDR1 is SGDLS and CDR2 is YYNGEE. CDR3 in DNA: TGTGCCAGCAGCGTTACAGCGGGAGATACCTACAATGAGCAGTTCTTC. Translation gives CASSVTAGDTYNEQFF.

This clone was detected only a few times. The CDR3 sequence is CASSMHRDRLQETQYF. CDR3 coding DNA: TGTGCCAGCAGTATGCACCGGGACCGCCTCCAAGAGACCCAGTACTTC. This chain uses TRBV2 with TRBJ2-5, with D possibly being TRBD1 or TRBD2 (5 bases each). This CDR3 has 16 residues. Trimming took 5 bases from V and 1 from J, leaving 17 bases between them. Per the germline V gene, CDR1 is SNHLY and CDR2 is FYNNEI.

This sequence joins TRBV5-4 and TRBJ1-2; 10 bases agree with TRBD1. The germline V gene has CDR1 SGHNT and CDR2 YYREEE (reference sequence). The V segment lost 1 base and the J segment 7 bases; nucleotides outside the gene matches: 7. The CDR3 totals 15 residues. CDR3 amino acids: CASSLNGDRGSGYTF. The CDR3 DNA sequence: TGTGCCAGCAGCTTGAATGGGGACAGGGGAAGTGGCTACACCTTC.

CDR3 in amino acids: CAITRDINQPQHF. The CDR3 nucleotides read TGTGCCATCACCAGGGACATTAATCAGCCCCAGCATTTT. V and J are TRBV10-3 and TRBJ1-5; maybe TRBD1 (6 bases). The CDR3 covers 13 residues. The V end was cut by 7 bases, the J end by 4 bases, with 11 bases between. Germline values: CDR1 ENHRY, CDR2 SYGVKD.